These 27 T cell receptor beta chains share one sample of origin, sequenced in a study of liver allograft versus peripheral blood T cells. In the study overall: Repertoires from peripheral blood of liver transplant recipients were compared with those inside their transplanted livers.

TCRdb reprocessed the reads via MiXCR and lists one record per CDR3 protein. This sample has about 8,600 distinct CDR3 sequences; around 17% occur once, and the top ten carry 1.5% to 2%. These receptors came from a human patient who had a liver transplant. The graft donor may have given rise to some T cells.

In its sample, this clonotype ranks as medium-sized. CDR3 loop: CASSLGGTGKAFF. CDR3 bases: TGTGCCAGCAGCTTGGGGGGGACAGGGAAAGCTTTCTTT. The chain employs TRBV5-4 and TRBJ1-1; TRBD1 agrees at 9 bases. The CDR3 is 13 amino acids. Germline loops: CDR1 SGHNT, CDR2 YYREEE (reference sequence). V dropped 0 bases and J dropped 9; count of bases not matched to a gene: 3.

This clonotype was counted many times. The chain employs TRBV20-1 and TRBJ1-2; 8 nucleotides align to TRBD1. The CDR3 length is 12 residues. V lost 8 bases, J lost 8 bases, and 10 bases stayed unmatched. CDR1 DFQATT and CDR2 SNEGSKA come from the germline V gene (reference sequence). DNA for the CDR3: TGCAGTATGACAGGGGAAGGACAGGGCTACACCTTC. Translated: CSMTGEGQGYTF.

The chain joins TRBV18 to TRBJ2-3; 7 nucleotides align to TRBD2. The germline V gene encodes CDR1 KGHSH and CDR2 LQKENI. The CDR3 is 16 amino acids. The V and J ends lost 1 base and 2 bases, in that order; junction bases with no gene match: 6. CDR3 amino acids: CASSPRRGRDTDTQYF. CDR3 sequence (DNA): TGTGCCAGCTCACCACGGCGGGGGAGGGACACAGATACGCAGTATTTT. Full variable domain (missing parts from reference TRBV18 and TRBJ2-3): NAGVMQNPRHLVRRRGQEARLRCSPMKGHSHVYWYRQLPEEGLKFMVYLQKENIIDESGMPKERFSAEFPKEGPSILRIQQVVRGDSAAYFCASSPRRGRDTDTQYFGPGTRLTVL.

The rearrangement links TRBV6-5 to TRBJ1-6; 10 bases map to TRBD1. The CDR3 runs 14 residues. The ends lost 2 bases at V and 10 bases at J; junction bases unmatched: 2. Germline lookup yields CDR1 MNHEY and CDR2 SVGAGI. The DNA for the CDR3 is TGTGCCAGCAGTTACGGGACAGGGGAGTCACCCCTCCACTTT. It is translated as CASSYGTGESPLHF.

The V gene is TRBV7-2, the J gene TRBJ1-1, with D uncertain. The V end was cut by 1 base, the J end by 1 base, with 7 bases between. The CDR3 sequence is 14 residues long. Germline lookup yields CDR1 SGHTA and CDR2 FQGNSA. CDR3 in amino acids: CASSLGRWNTEAFF. The DNA of the CDR3 is TGTGCCAGCAGCTTAGGACGCTGGAACACTGAAGCTTTCTTT.

This clonotype was detected many times. Here the CDR3 reads CASSVGRSGNTIYF. The CDR3 DNA follows: TGTGCCAGCAGCGTGGGCCGCTCTGGAAACACCATATATTTT. This chain uses TRBV7-9 with TRBJ1-3; D call uncertain. Trimming shortened V by 5 bases and J by 0 bases, and 8 bases separated the two germline ends. Germline CDR1 and CDR2: SEHNR and FQNEAQ (reference sequence). This CDR3 comprises 14 residues.

The chain couples TRBV7-2 to TRBJ2-5; D not resolved. Germline V gene sequence: CDR1 SGHTA, CDR2 FQGNSA. With 6 bases removed from V and 3 bases from J, the gap between germline ends came to 17 bases. The CDR3 has 15 residues. The CDR3 DNA reads as TGTGCCAGCAGTCCATCGGAGCGCCCGGAAGAGACCCAGTACTTC. This encodes CASSPSERPEETQYF.

This clonotype counts as medium-sized. V and J are TRBV27 and TRBJ1-1; unclear D gene. The V gene's germline CDR1 is MNHEY and CDR2 SMNVEV (reference sequence). This CDR3 has 13 residues. Trimming stripped 6 bases from V and 1 base from J, with 9 bases between. The chain's CDR3 is CASRRLSNTEAFF. Here the CDR3 DNA reads TGTGCCAGCAGGAGGCTGTCGAACACTGAAGCTTTCTTT.

This clonotype was seen ten or more times. The chain has TRBV12-3 or TRBV12-4 and TRBJ1-2; the D gene is possibly TRBD1 (5 bases). The CDR3 extends over 14 amino acids. Trimming left V 5 bases short and J 6 bases short, with 16 bases between. CDR3 loop: CASSPGAGVHGYTF. CDR3 in DNA: TGTGCCAGCAGTCCCGGGGCGGGGGTACATGGCTACACCTTC.

This clonotype is judged medium-sized (0.01 to 0.1%). The gene calls are TRBV5-4 and TRBJ1-3; D not certain. In germline, CDR1 is SGHNT, CDR2 YYREEE (reference sequence). The ends were cut back, 0 bases at V and 4 bases at J, with 5 bases in the middle. CDR3 size: 13 residues. The DNA of the CDR3 is TGTGCCAGCAGCTTGGCCCAGGGAAACACCATATATTTT. Translating it yields CASSLAQGNTIYF. The variable domain in full, completed from reference TRBV5-4 and TRBJ1-3, reads ETGVTQSPTHLIKTRGQQVTLRCSSQSGHNTVSWYQQALGQGPQFIFQYYREEENGRGNFPPRFSGLQFPNYSSELNVNALELDDSALYLCASSLAQGNTIYFGEGSWLTVV.

This rearrangement joins TRBV10-1 to TRBJ1-5; D is unclear. The CDR3 extends over 15 amino acids. V lost 2 bases and J 2 bases, leaving 10 bases between the germline ends. Germline assignment: CDR1 WNHNN and CDR2 SYGVQD (reference sequence). CDR3 loop: CASSEHAGGNQPQHF. The CDR3 nucleotides are TGCGCCAGCAGTGAGCACGCCGGGGGCAATCAGCCCCAGCATTTT.

The CDR3 spells CASSVVYEQYF. The DNA of the CDR3 is TGTGCCAGCAGTGTGGTATACGAGCAGTACTTC. The rearrangement links TRBV2 to TRBJ2-7; no definite D call. V shed 4 bases and J shed 4 bases, with 5 bases lying between them. The CDR3 has 11 residues. Germline CDR1 and CDR2: SNHLY and FYNNEI.

This clonotype was detected only a few times. This could be a read error, since a much larger clone is one nucleotide away. The chain couples TRBV13 to TRBJ1-1; a possible D gene is TRBD1 (5 bases). Germline V gives CDR1 PRHDT, CDR2 FYEKMQ (reference sequence). V was shortened by 4 bases and J by 1 base, with 22 bases between the two germline ends. This CDR3 spans 18 amino acids. The CDR3 loop reads CASSSPYRMVHQNTEAFF. CDR3 nucleotides: TGTGCCAGCAGCTCCCCTTACAGGATGGTCCATCAGAACACTGAAGCTTTCTTT.

The CDR3, as DNA: TGTGCCAGCAGTGAACGCAGGGCGAGTGGAAACACCATATATTTT. It yields the protein CASSERRASGNTIYF. V is TRBV2 and J is TRBJ1-3, with TRBD1 as a possible D gene (5 bases). The CDR3 consists of 15 residues. Germline CDR1 is SNHLY and CDR2 is FYNNEI. The V end was cut by 2 bases, the J end by 3 bases, with 11 bases between.

This clonotype was detected many times. This chain joins TRBV28 and TRBJ1-4, with a weak D call TRBD1 (5 bases). Germline V CDR1 and CDR2: MDHEN, SYDVKM. V lost 10 bases, J lost 4 bases, and 16 bases lay in between. CDR3 length: 14 amino acids. In DNA, the CDR3 is TGTGCCACCCTACCCGGGACCCGTAATGAAAAACTGTTTTTT. It codes for CATLPGTRNEKLFF.

The genes are TRBV3-1 and TRBJ1-1, with D unclear. Germline CDR1 is LGHDT and CDR2 is YNNKEL (reference sequence). The length of the CDR3 is 13 residues. The V end was cut by 0 bases, the J end by 1 base, with 3 bases between. CDR3 in amino acids: CASSQEGNTEAFF. CDR3 sequence (DNA): TGTGCCAGCAGCCAAGAGGGGAACACTGAAGCTTTCTTT.

In this sample, this clonotype turned up many times. The chain links TRBV20-1 to TRBJ1-2; D remains ambiguous. Looked up from germline, CDR1 is DFQATT and CDR2 is SNEGSKA (reference sequence). Trimming shortened V by 4 bases and J by 2 bases, and 8 bases separated the two germline ends. The CDR3 length is 12 residues. This CDR3 is CSATLQNYGYTF. The CDR3 DNA follows: TGCAGTGCTACCCTCCAGAACTATGGCTACACCTTC.

This clonotype has a count of ten or more. The rearrangement joins TRBV7-9 to TRBJ2-7; 13 bases line up with TRBD2. Looked up from germline, CDR1 is SEHNR and CDR2 is FQNEAQ (reference sequence). The length of the CDR3 is 14 residues. Trimming cost V 5 bases and J 7 bases; bases outside gene matches: 5. The CDR3, as DNA: TGTGCCAGCAGCCCGACTAGCGGGGGGCTAGAGCAGTACTTC. It is translated as CASSPTSGGLEQYF.

Details on this clonotype: One base away lies a much larger clone, so this may be a sequencing read error. The V and J genes are TRBV6-1 and TRBJ1-1, with D possibly being TRBD1 (6 bases). CDR1 and CDR2 from the germline V gene are MNHNS and SASEGT. The CDR3 consists of 15 residues. CDR3 loop: CVSSPSGEGGTEAFF. The CDR3 DNA follows: TGTGTCAGCAGCCCCAGCGGAGAAGGGGGCACTGAAGCTTTCTTT.

The chain joins TRBV18 to TRBJ2-3, with D maybe TRBD2 (5 bases). Looked up from germline, CDR1 is KGHSH and CDR2 is LQKENI. V was trimmed by 3 bases and J by 5 bases, leaving 18 bases between them. The CDR3 extends over 16 amino acids. CDR3 region: CASSPRELVALDTQYF. The CDR3 DNA follows: TGTGCCAGCTCACCGAGGGAGTTGGTAGCTCTAGATACGCAGTATTTT.

This clonotype is categorized as medium-sized. This chain links TRBV6-1 with TRBJ1-1; maybe TRBD1 (6 bases). Germline V gene lookup returns CDR1 MNHNS and CDR2 SASEGT. V was pared by 6 bases and J by 4 bases, with 18 bases between. The CDR3 sequence is 15 residues long. The DNA for the CDR3 is TGTGCCAGCAGCCCCAGCGGAGAAGGGGGCACTGAAGCTTTCTTT. It encodes CASSPSGEGGTEAFF.

This clonotype ranks as medium-sized. This chain links TRBV20-1 with TRBJ1-4; a possible D gene is TRBD1 (5 bases). Germline V gives CDR1 DFQATT, CDR2 SNEGSKA (reference sequence). V was shortened by 3 bases and J by 8 bases, with 13 bases between the two germline ends. The CDR3 runs 13 residues. This CDR3 reads CSARDHRDEKLFF. The CDR3, as DNA: TGCAGTGCTAGGGACCATCGGGACGAAAAACTGTTTTTT.

Relative to its sample, this clonotype is medium-sized. The rearrangement joins TRBV18 to TRBJ2-7; D ambiguous. The germline V and J ends were trimmed by 2 bases and 2 bases, with 7 bases remaining between them. This CDR3 is built from 13 residues. The germline CDR1 and CDR2 sequences are KGHSH and LQKENI. CDR3 DNA: TGTGCCAGCTCACCAGTCACCGCCTACGAGCAGTACTTC. It yields the protein CASSPVTAYEQYF.

This clonotype was picked up one time. A much larger clonotype is one base distant, so this may be a read error. The chain links TRBV6-6 to TRBJ1-4; D is unclear. CDR1 and CDR2 from the germline V gene are MNHNY and SVGAGI (reference sequence). The CDR3 has 14 residues. CDR3 nucleotides: TGTGCCAGCGCTAGGAAAGCAACTAATGAAAGACTGTTTTTT. Protein product: CASARKATNERLFF.

By sample share, this clonotype is medium-sized. The rearrangement links TRBV29-1 to TRBJ1-1; a possible D gene is TRBD1 (5 bases). CDR1 and CDR2 (germline): SQVTM, ANQGSEA. V was trimmed by 7 bases and J by 3 bases, leaving 15 bases between them. The CDR3 runs to 13 residues. CDR3 in DNA: TGCAGCGCCGAATGGGGGAGAGACACTGAAGCTTTCTTT. Translation gives CSAEWGRDTEAFF.

This clonotype is labeled medium-sized. The gene calls are TRBV19 and TRBJ1-5; D is possibly TRBD1 (5 bases). In germline, CDR1 is LNHDA, CDR2 SQIVND (reference sequence). This CDR3 spans 16 amino acids. V dropped 3 bases and J dropped 5 bases, with 17 bases sitting between them. In nucleotides, the CDR3 is TGTGCCAGTAGTATCCGACAGACAATGGGTGATCAGCCCCAGCATTTT. This sequence encodes CASSIRQTMGDQPQHF. The full variable domain, rest sourced from reference TRBV19 and TRBJ1-5, is DGGITQSPKYLFRKEGQNVTLSCEQNLNHDAMYWYRQDPGQGLRLIYYSQIVNDFQKGDIAEGYSVSREKKESFPLTVTSAQKNPTAFYLCASSIRQTMGDQPQHFGDGTRLSIL.

This clonotype was counted between two and nine times. The rearrangement uses TRBV20-1 and TRBJ1-1; weak D call: TRBD1 (6 bases). The CDR3 has 14 amino acids. V shed 1 base and J shed 7 bases, with 16 bases lying between them. Germline CDR1 is DFQATT and CDR2 is SNEGSKA (reference sequence). CDR3 sequence (DNA): TGCAGTGCTAGAGGGGTACGGGGGGGCGGTGAAGCTTTCTTT. This gives the protein CSARGVRGGGEAFF.